A single TCR beta chain is shown here with its context. The antigen remains unidentified. CDR3 length equals 14 residues. Trimming pared 8 bases from V and 5 bases from J, leaving 15 bases between. Germline assignment: CDR1 MNHEY and CDR2 SMNVEV (reference sequence). Here immunoSEQ multiplex PCR was the method, and the copy in TCRdb shows in-frame clones only, minus some. Counted here are about 2.4 million clones, roughly 93% occurring once; the ten biggest clones make up around 0.4%. Donors had no recently reported acute infections or vaccinations and were HIV-negative. This entry comes from a study of shared clonotypes between healthy human individuals. Findings and limits, study-wide: The naive CD4 repertoires of a few donors were compared, and approximately 4.7% of clonotypes were shared.

This TCR was sampled from a man aged 18 to 35 in good health. Some clones in this sample may be carry-over from other donors' samples. V and J are TRBV27 and TRBJ2-2, with D unresolved. Material for sequencing was naive CD4+ T cells from PBMCs. Stated subset: CD45RA+ positively selected. CDR3 nucleotide sequence: TGTGCCAGCCAACGATTTGGACGAACCGGGGAGCTGTTTTTT. Protein product: CASQRFGRTGELFF.